The rows below give T cell receptor beta chains drawn from one sample of a study of OX40 agonist ivuxolimab in advanced cancers. Clones were sequenced by immunoSEQ multiplex PCR, and TCRdb holds only the in-frame ones, with some missing. The table shows approximately 70,000 clones, with more than 85% occurring only once. The sample consisted of CD4+ or CD8+ T cells sorted from blood, taken in a trial of the OX40 agonist ivuxolimab. These receptors were obtained from an adult with an advanced solid tumor such as melanoma, head and neck, liver or kidney cancer. Both conserved end residues are part of each CDR3. Clone size appears in some rows only: once, few, many, or a class for an expanded clone.

J gene: TRBJ2-7
V gene: TRBV6-1
clone size: .
CDR3 protein: CASSFPYEQYF

J gene: TRBJ2-7
V gene: TRBV5-5
clone size: .
CDR3 protein: CASSRQGAGEQYF

J gene: TRBJ1-3
V gene: TRBV30
clone size: .
CDR3 protein: CAWSGQFSGNTIYF

J gene: TRBJ2-6
V gene: TRBV19
clone size: .
CDR3 protein: CASTQGTGGPGANVLTF

J gene: TRBJ1-3
V gene: TRBV19
clone size: .
CDR3 protein: CASTLRGAGRSPGNTIYF

J gene: TRBJ1-2
V gene: TRBV6-1
clone size: .
CDR3 protein: CASSPQGTLYGYTF

J gene: TRBJ1-6
V gene: TRBV5-1
clone size: .
CDR3 protein: CASSLAGQAGDSPLHF

J gene: TRBJ2-5
V gene: TRBV6-4
clone size: .
CDR3 protein: CASSDHPPGLAGVETQYF

J gene: TRBJ1-1
V gene: TRBV10-3
clone size: .
CDR3 protein: CATTPLGTLGTEAFF

J gene: TRBJ2-1
V gene: TRBV7-3
clone size: .
CDR3 protein: CASSEQLTGPNEQFF

J gene: TRBJ1-4
V gene: TRBV5-1
clone size: .
CDR3 protein: CAGPGGLDEKLFF

J gene: TRBJ2-1
V gene: TRBV30
clone size: once
CDR3 protein: CAWSVQWGHNEQFF

J gene: TRBJ2-3
V gene: TRBV5-1
clone size: .
CDR3 protein: CASSLQTDTQYF